These T cell receptor beta chains were read from a single sample in a study of OX40 agonist ivuxolimab in advanced cancers. Repertoires were generated with immunoSEQ multiplex PCR, while TCRdb's copy carries only in-frame clones and drops some. The sample carries 55,000 to 70,000 clones, around 90% recorded once. This specimen was CD4+ or CD8+ T cells sorted from blood, taken in a trial of the OX40 agonist ivuxolimab. These TCRs come from an adult with an advanced solid tumor such as melanoma, head and neck, liver or kidney cancer. The CDR3 runs from the conserved cysteine through the conserved F or W. D genes are given only for firm matches. The size entry is marked missing in some rows and otherwise reads once, few, many or a size class.

.,TRBJ2-3,.,TRBV25-1,TGTGCCAGCAGTGATTCTTCCCACGGCGGGTACACAGATACGCAGTATTTT,CASSDSSHGGYTDTQYF
.,TRBJ2-7,.,TRBV11-2,TGTGCCAGCAGCTTAGTTACCGGGAGAACCTACGAGCAGTACTTC,CASSLVTGRTYEQYF
.,TRBJ1-5,.,TRBV19,TGTGCCAGTAGTATAGGGGCTTACGGACAGCCCCAGCATTTT,CASSIGAYGQPQHF
.,TRBJ2-5,.,TRBV5-4,TGTGCCAGCAGCCCAGGGGTGCTCCAAGAGACCCAGTACTTC,CASSPGVLQETQYF
.,TRBJ2-7,TRBD2,TRBV2,TGTGCCAGCAGTGAGAAGCGGGGGGCCACCTACGAGCAGTACTTC,CASSEKRGATYEQYF
.,TRBJ2-3,.,TRBV10-1,TGCGCCAGCAGTAACCCTAACACAGATACGCAGTATTTT,CASSNPNTDTQYF
.,TRBJ1-1,.,TRBV12-5,TGTGCTAGTGGTTCAGGTGGTGGGGAAGCTTTCTTT,CASGSGGGEAFF
.,TRBJ1-1,.,TRBV4-1,TGCGCCAGCAGCCAAGCAATCGGATGGATGAACACTGAAGCTTTCTTT,CASSQAIGWMNTEAFF
.,TRBJ2-3,TRBD1,TRBV6-1,TGTGCCAGCAGCACAGGGGGAGGCACAGATACGCAGTATTTT,CASSTGGGTDTQYF
.,TRBJ2-5,.,TRBV4-1,TGCGCCAGCAGCCAAGATCGTCCAGGGGCCCAGACTGCCCAGTACTTC,CASSQDRPGAQTAQYF
.,TRBJ1-1,.,TRBV29-1,TGCAGCGGCGCGACGGGAGCGAACACTGAAGCTTTCTTT,CSGATGANTEAFF
.,TRBJ2-3,TRBD1,TRBV7-9,TGTGCCAGCAGCTTTTGGACAGGGGCCACAGATACGCAGTATTTT,CASSFWTGATDTQYF
.,TRBJ2-1,.,TRBV14,TGTGCCAGCAGCCCCCGACAGCACTCCTACAATGAGCAGTTCTTC,CASSPRQHSYNEQFF
.,TRBJ1-1,.,TRBV6-5,TGTGCCAGCAGTTCGAGATCTGAAGCTTTCTTT,CASSSRSEAFF
.,TRBJ2-3,.,TRBV10-2,TGCGCCAGCAGTGAGTCGATGGCGGGGGCCGGGACGCAGTATTTT,CASSESMAGAGTQYF
.,TRBJ2-4,TRBD2,TRBV18,TGTGCCAGCTCACCTCCGGGACTAGCGGGCAAAAACATTCAGTACTTC,CASSPPGLAGKNIQYF
.,TRBJ1-5,.,TRBV6-1,TGTGCCAGCAGTGAAGATGGGGGTAGGCCCCAGCATTTT,CASSEDGGRPQHF
.,TRBJ2-3,TRBD1,TRBV7-9,TGTGCCAGCAGCCAACGAGGACAGGGTGTGGTAGATACGCAGTATTTT,CASSQRGQGVVDTQYF
.,TRBJ1-2,TRBD1,TRBV30,TGTGCCTGGAGTGTCACAGGGGGACGGTATGGCTACACCTTC,CAWSVTGGRYGYTF
.,TRBJ2-1,.,TRBV11-1,TGTGCCAGCAGTCAATTAGGGTACAATGAGCAGTTCTTC,CASSQLGYNEQFF
once,TRBJ1-2,.,TRBV5-1,TGCGCCAGCAGCTCGGACAACGCCTATATTAAAGGCTACACCTTC,CASSSDNAYIKGYTF
.,TRBJ2-7,.,TRBV19,TGTGCCAGTAGTATGGACCGGGATTACGAGCAGTACTTC,CASSMDRDYEQYF
.,TRBJ2-1,.,TRBV5-1,TGCGCCAGCAGCTTGGCGCAGGGGACCTACAATGAGCAGTTCTTC,CASSLAQGTYNEQFF
.,TRBJ1-3,.,TRBV18,TGTGCCAGCCACGGACAACGCTCTGGAAACACCATATATTTT,CASHGQRSGNTIYF
.,TRBJ2-6,.,TRBV11-2,TGTGCCAGCAGCTTAGGTTTTCGGGGATCCGGGGCCAACGTCCTGACTTTC,CASSLGFRGSGANVLTF
.,TRBJ1-4,TRBD1,TRBV6-6,TGTGCCAGCAGTCCGGACAGGGGAAGGCGACCTGAAAAACTGTTTTTT,CASSPDRGRRPEKLFF
.,TRBJ2-6,TRBD1,TRBV19,TGTGCCAGTAGTGGGGACAGGCTACGCTCTGGGGCCAACGTCCTGACTTTC,CASSGDRLRSGANVLTF
.,TRBJ1-1,TRBD1,TRBV29-1,TGCAGCGTTGAGAGAGGGGGCGCCGGGCTCGGGGCTGAAGCTTTCTTT,CSVERGGAGLGAEAFF
.,TRBJ1-2,.,TRBV2,TGTGCCAGCAGTGAAGCGCAGCGTGGGGGTTCCAACTATGGCTACACCTTC,CASSEAQRGGSNYGYTF
.,TRBJ2-5,.,TRBV6-6,TGTGCCAGCAGTTCCGTGACACAAGAGACCCAGTACTTC,CASSSVTQETQYF
.,TRBJ1-2,TRBD1,TRBV6-6,TGTGCCAGCATCGGACAGGGTCCAGGTGGCTACACCTTC,CASIGQGPGGYTF
.,TRBJ2-7,TRBD1,TRBV29-1,TGCAGCGTTATGACAGGGGGCCGCGGCGAGCAGTACTTC,CSVMTGGRGEQYF
.,TRBJ1-4,.,TRBV4-1,TGCGCCAGCAGCCAAGATTACACAGCCCTAATCAATGAAAAACTGTTTTTT,CASSQDYTALINEKLFF
.,TRBJ1-2,.,TRBV25-1,TGTGCCAGCACAAGAGGGAGGGGAGGCAATGGCTACACCTTC,CASTRGRGGNGYTF
once,TRBJ1-6,.,TRBV2,TGTGCCAGCAGTCGGGACGGCAATAATTCACCCCTCCACTTT,CASSRDGNNSPLHF
few,TRBJ1-5,TRBD1,TRBV30,TGTGCCTGGAGTAGGGACAGGCGAAATCAGCCCCAGCATTTT,CAWSRDRRNQPQHF
.,TRBJ2-1,.,TRBV4-1,TGCGCCAGCAGCCAAGATCGCTCCGGGACGGGCTCCTACAATGAGCAGTTCTTC,CASSQDRSGTGSYNEQFF
.,TRBJ1-4,TRBD1,TRBV5-1,TGCGCCAGCAGCACGGGGACAGGGAATGAAAAACTGTTTTTT,CASSTGTGNEKLFF
.,TRBJ2-3,.,TRBV5-1,TGCGCCAGCAGCTTGGCCTTGGTATGGACAGATACGCAGTATTTT,CASSLALVWTDTQYF
.,TRBJ1-2,TRBD1,TRBV6-1,TGTGCCAGCAGTAAGGACAGGGCGAAAGTGGATGGCTACACCTTC,CASSKDRAKVDGYTF
.,TRBJ2-1,TRBD1,TRBV5-1,TGCGCCAGCAGCTCTGGGACAGGCACCTACAATGAGCAGTTCTTC,CASSSGTGTYNEQFF
.,TRBJ1-1,TRBD1,TRBV2,TGTGCCAGCAGTTGGGACAGGGTGGGGGGTAGGACTGAAGCTTTCTTT,CASSWDRVGGRTEAFF